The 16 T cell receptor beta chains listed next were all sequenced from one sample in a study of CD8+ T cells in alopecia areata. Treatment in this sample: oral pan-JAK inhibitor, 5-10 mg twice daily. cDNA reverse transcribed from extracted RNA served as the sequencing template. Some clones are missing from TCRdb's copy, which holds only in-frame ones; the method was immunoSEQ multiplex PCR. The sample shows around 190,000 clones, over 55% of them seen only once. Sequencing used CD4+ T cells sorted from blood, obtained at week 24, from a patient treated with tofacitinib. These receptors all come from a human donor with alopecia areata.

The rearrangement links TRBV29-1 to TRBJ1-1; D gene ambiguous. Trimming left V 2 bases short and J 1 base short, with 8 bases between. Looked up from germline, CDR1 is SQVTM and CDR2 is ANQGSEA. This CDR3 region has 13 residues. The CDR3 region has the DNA TGCAGCGTTGAACTCAACCGGAACACTGAAGCTTTCTTT. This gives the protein CSVELNRNTEAFF.

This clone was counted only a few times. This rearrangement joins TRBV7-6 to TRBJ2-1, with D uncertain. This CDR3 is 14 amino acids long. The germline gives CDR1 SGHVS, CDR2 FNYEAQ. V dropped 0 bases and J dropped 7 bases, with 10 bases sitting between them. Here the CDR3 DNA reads TGTGCCAGCAGCTTAGCATCATTCGGGAATGAGCAGTTCTTC. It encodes CASSLASFGNEQFF.

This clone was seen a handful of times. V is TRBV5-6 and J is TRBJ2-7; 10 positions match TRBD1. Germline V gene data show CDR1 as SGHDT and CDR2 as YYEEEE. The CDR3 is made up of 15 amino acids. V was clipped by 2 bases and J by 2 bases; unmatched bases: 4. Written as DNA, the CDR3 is TGTGCCAGCAGCTTCCCCGGGACAGGGGCCTACGAGCAGTACTTC. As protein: CASSFPGTGAYEQYF.

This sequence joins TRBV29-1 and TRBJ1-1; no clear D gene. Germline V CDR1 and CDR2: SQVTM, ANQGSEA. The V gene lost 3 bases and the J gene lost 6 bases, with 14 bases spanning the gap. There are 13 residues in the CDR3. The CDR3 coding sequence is TGCAGCGTTGAGGTGGATGGACTGGCTGAAGCTTTCTTT. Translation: CSVEVDGLAEAFF.

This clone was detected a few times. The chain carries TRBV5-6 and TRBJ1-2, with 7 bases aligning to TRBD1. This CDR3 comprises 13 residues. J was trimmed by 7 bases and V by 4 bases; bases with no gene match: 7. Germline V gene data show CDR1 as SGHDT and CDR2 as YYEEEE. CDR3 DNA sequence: TGTGCCAGCAGCCATGACAGGGTCACTGGCTACACCTTC. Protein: CASSHDRVTGYTF.

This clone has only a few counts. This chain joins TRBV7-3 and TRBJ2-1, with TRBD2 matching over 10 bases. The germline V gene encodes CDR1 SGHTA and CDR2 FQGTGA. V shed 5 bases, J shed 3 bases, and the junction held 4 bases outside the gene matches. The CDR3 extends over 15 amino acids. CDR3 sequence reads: CASSLSSGGYNEQFF. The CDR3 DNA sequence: TGTGCCAGCAGCCTATCTAGCGGGGGCTACAATGAGCAGTTCTTC.

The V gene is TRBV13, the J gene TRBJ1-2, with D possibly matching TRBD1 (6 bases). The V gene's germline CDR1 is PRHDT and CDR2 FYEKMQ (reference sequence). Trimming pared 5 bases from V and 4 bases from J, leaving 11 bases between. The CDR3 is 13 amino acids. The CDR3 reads CASSAQGTYGYTF. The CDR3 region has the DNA TGTGCCAGCAGCGCTCAGGGGACCTATGGCTACACCTTC.

This CDR3 is CASSLIGSGANVLTF. CDR3 bases: TGTGCCAGCAGCTTGATAGGGTCTGGGGCCAACGTCCTGACTTTC. The chain combines TRBV7-3 with TRBJ2-6, with no clear D. This CDR3 has 15 amino acids. The germline V gene encodes CDR1 SGHTA and CDR2 FQGTGA. With 3 bases removed from V and 1 base from J, the gap between germline ends came to 7 bases.

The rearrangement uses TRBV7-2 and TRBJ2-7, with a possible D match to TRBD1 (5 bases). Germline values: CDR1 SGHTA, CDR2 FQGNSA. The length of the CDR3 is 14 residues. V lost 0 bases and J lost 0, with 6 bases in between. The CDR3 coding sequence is TGTGCCAGCAGCTTAGCACAGGCCTCCTACGAGCAGTACTTC. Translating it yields CASSLAQASYEQYF.

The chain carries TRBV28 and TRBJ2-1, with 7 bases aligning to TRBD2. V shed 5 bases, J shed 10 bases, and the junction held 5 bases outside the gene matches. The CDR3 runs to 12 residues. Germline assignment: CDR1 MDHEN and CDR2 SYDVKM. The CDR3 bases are TGTGCCAGCAGTACCGGGACTAACGAGCAGTTCTTC. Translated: CASSTGTNEQFF.

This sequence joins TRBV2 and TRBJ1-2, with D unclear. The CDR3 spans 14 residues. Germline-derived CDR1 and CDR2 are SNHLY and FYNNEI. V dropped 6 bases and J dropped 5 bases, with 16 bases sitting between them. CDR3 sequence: CASRAIVEVYGYTF. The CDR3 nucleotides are TGTGCCAGCAGGGCCATTGTGGAGGTTTATGGCTACACCTTC.

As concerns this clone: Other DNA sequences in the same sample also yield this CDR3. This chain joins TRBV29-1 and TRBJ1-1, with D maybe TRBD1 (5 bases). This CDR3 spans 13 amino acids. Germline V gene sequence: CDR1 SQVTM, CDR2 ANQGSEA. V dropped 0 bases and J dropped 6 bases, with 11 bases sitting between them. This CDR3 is CSVEERGRAEAFF. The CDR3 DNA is TGCAGCGTTGAAGAAAGGGGCCGAGCTGAAGCTTTCTTT.

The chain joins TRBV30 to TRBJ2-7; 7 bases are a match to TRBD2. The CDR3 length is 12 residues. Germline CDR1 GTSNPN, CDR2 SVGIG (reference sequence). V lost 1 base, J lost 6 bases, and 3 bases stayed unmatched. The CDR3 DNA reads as TGTGCCTGGAGTGCCCGCGGGGGCGAGCAGTACTTC. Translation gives CAWSARGGEQYF. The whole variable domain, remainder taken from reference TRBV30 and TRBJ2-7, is SQTIHQWPATLVQPVGSPLSLECTVEGTSNPNLYWYRQAAGRGLQLLFYSVGIGQISSEVPQNLSASRPQDRQFILSSKKLLLSDSGFYLCAWSARGGEQYFGPGTRLTVT.

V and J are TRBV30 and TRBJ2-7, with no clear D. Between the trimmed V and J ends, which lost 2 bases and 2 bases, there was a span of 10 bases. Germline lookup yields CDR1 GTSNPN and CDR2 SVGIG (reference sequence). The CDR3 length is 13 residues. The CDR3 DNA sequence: TGTGCCTGGAGTAAAGATTGGACCTACGAGCAGTACTTC. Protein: CAWSKDWTYEQYF.

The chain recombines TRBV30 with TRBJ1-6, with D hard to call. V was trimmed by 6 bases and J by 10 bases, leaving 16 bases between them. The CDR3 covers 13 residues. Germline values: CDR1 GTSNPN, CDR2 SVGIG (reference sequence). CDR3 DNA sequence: TGTGCCTGCCGGAAAACCCTGGGGTCACCCCTCCACTTT. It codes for CACRKTLGSPLHF.

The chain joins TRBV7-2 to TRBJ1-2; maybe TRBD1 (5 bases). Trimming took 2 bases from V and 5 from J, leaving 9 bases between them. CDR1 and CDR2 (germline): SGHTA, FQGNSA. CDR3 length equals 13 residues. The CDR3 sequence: CASSLLSGYGYTF. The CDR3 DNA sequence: TGTGCCAGCAGCTTATTGTCAGGGTATGGCTACACCTTC.